This T cell receptor (beta chain) was captured by sequencing in a study of blood T cell repertoires in COVID-19. Background on the study: Some COVID-19 samples were acute and others convalescent; all came from the United States, Italy and Spain.

Study processing details: Amplified reference gene primers provided the basis for estimating nucleated cell counts. This table comes from immunoSEQ multiplex PCR, and its TCRdb copy is limited to in-frame clones, with some not included. The D gene and trimming were derived from the DNA, and the V and J assignments and clone size from that table. This sample has about 480,000 clones; 70% to 90% occur once, and the top ten carry 1.8%. V lost 0 bases, J lost 8 bases, and 16 bases lay in between. This CDR3 region has 16 residues. Per the germline V gene, CDR1 is LNHDA and CDR2 is SQIVND (reference sequence).

The sequencing input was PBMCs or T cells enriched from blood (not recorded which). This receptor was obtained from a woman aged 40 to 50 who had recovered from COVID-19. V gene TRBV19 combines with J gene TRBJ2-2; D may be TRBD2 (5 bases). Here the CDR3 DNA reads TGTGCCAGTAGTATAGATCGGGGAAGGGCTTCTGGGGAGCTGTTTTTT. Its translation: CASSIDRGRASGELFF.